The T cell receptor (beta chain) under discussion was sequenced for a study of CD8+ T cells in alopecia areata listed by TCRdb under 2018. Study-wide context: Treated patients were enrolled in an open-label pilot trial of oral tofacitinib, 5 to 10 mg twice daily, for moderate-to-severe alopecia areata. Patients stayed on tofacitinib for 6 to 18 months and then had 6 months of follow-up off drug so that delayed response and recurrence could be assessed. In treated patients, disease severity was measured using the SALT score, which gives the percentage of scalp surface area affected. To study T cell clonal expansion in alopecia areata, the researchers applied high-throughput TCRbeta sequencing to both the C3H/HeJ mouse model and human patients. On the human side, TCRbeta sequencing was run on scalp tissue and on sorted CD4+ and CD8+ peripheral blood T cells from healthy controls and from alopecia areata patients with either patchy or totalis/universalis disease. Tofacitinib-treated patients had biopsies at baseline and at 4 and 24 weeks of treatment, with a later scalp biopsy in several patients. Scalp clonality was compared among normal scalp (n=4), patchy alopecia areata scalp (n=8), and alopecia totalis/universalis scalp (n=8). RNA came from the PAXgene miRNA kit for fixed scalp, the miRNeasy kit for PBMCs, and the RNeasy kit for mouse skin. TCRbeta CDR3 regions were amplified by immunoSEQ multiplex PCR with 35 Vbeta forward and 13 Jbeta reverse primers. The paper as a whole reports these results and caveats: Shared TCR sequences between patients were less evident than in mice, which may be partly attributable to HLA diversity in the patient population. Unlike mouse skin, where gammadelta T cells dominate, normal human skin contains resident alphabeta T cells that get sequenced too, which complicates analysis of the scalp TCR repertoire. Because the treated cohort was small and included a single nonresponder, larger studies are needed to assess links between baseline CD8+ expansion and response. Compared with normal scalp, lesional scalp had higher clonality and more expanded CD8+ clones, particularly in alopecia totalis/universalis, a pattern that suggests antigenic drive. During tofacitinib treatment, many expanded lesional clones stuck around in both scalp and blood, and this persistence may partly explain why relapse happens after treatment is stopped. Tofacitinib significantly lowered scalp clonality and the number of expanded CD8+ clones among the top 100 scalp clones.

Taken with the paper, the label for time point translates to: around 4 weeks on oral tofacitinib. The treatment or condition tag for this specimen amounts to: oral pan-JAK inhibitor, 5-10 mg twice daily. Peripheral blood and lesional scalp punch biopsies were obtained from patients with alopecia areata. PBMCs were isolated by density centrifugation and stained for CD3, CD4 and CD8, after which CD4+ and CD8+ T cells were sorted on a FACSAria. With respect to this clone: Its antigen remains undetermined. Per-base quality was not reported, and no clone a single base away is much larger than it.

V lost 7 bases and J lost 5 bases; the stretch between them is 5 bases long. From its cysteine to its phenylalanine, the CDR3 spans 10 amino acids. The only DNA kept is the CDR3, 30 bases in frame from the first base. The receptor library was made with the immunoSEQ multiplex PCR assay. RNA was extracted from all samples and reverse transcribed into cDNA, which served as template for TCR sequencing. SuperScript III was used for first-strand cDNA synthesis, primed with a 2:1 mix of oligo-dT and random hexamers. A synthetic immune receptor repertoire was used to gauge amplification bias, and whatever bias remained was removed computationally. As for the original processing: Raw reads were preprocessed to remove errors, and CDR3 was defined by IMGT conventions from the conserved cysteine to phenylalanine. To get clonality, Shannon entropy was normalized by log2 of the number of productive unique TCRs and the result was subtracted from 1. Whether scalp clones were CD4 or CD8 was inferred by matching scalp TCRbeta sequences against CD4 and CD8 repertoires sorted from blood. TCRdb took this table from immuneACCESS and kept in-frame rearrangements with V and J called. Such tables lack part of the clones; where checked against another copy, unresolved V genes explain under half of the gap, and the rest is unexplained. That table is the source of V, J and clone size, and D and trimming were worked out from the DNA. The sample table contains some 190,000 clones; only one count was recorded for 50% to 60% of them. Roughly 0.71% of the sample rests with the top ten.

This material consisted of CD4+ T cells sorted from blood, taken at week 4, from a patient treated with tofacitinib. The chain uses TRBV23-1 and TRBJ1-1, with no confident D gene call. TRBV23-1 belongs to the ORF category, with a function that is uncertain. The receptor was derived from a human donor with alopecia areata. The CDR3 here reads CASMGTEAFF. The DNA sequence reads TGCGCCAGCATGGGAACTGAAGCTTTCTTT.